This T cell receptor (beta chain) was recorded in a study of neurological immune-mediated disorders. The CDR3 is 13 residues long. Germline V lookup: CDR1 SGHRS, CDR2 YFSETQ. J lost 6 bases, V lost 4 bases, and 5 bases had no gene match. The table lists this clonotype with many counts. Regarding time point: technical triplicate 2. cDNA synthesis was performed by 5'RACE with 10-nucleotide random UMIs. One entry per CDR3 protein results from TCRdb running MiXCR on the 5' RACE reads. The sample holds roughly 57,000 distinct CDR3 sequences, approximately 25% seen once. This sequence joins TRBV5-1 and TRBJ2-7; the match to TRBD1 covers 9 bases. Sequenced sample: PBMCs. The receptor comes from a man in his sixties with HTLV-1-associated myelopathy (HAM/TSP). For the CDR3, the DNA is TGCGCCAGCAGCCGGGGACAGGGTGGCGAGCAGTACTTC. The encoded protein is CASSRGQGGEQYF.